This T cell receptor (beta chain) was identified in a study of blood T cell repertoires in COVID-19. V lost 2 bases, J lost 5 bases, and 13 bases lay in between. The CDR3 is made up of 15 amino acids. The V gene's germline CDR1 is SGHVS and CDR2 FQNEAQ. Clones were read by immunoSEQ multiplex PCR, and TCRdb kept only the in-frame ones, dropping some. Of roughly 65,000 clones listed, around 77% are singletons. Material: peripheral blood. V and J are TRBV7-8 and TRBJ1-5, with D maybe TRBD1 (6 bases). The origin of this receptor is a man in his 60s with acute or convalescent COVID-19. The CDR3 spells CASSLNEQGYQPQHF. DNA for the CDR3: TGTGCCAGCAGCTTAAACGAACAGGGCTATCAGCCCCAGCATTTT.